The rows below give T cell receptor beta chains drawn from one sample of a study of blood T cell repertoires in COVID-19. The assay was immunoSEQ multiplex PCR, and TCRdb's table has in-frame clones only and misses some. This sample has a few hundred thousand clones, with 80% to 90% found just once. Material: peripheral blood. Receptor source: a man between 50 and 59 years old with active or convalescent COVID-19. Each CDR3 is given with its conserved first and last residue. The order of the fields is D gene, clone size, J gene, CDR3 length, V gene, CDR3 protein, CDR3 DNA. The D gene is left open where the match is weak. Clone size appears in some rows only: once, few, many, or a class for an expanded clone.

>NA|once|TRBJ1-3|15|TRBV18
CASSPRGESGNTIYF
TGTGCCAGCTCACCACGGGGGGAGTCTGGAAACACCATATATTTT
>TRBD1|NA|TRBJ2-1|16|TRBV4-3
CASSQGQGADLDEQFF
TGCGCCAGCAGCCAAGGACAGGGGGCGGATCTCGATGAGCAGTTCTTC
>NA|NA|TRBJ2-7|13|TRBV5-1
CASSGGPTYEQYF
TGCGCCAGCAGCGGCGGTCCGACCTACGAGCAGTACTTC
>TRBD2|NA|TRBJ2-1|19|TRBV4-1
CASSQGPYRKAGGPNEQFF
TGCGCCAGCAGCCAAGGGCCTTACCGGAAGGCGGGAGGGCCGAATGAGCAGTTCTTC
>TRBD1|few|TRBJ2-2|15|TRBV27
CASSRDRAGTGELFF
TGTGCCAGCAGTCGCGACAGGGCTGGCACCGGGGAGCTGTTTTTT
>NA|NA|TRBJ2-1|15|TRBV5-5
CASSLVPGGYNEQFF
TGTGCCAGCAGCTTGGTGCCAGGGGGGTACAATGAGCAGTTCTTC
>NA|once|TRBJ2-2|14|TRBV30
CAWRGDMNTGELFF
TGTGCCTGGAGGGGGGACATGAACACCGGGGAGCTGTTTTTT
>NA|NA|TRBJ2-7|13|TRBV2
CASSEVLAAGQYF
TGTGCCAGCAGTGAAGTGCTGGCGGCCGGGCAGTACTTC
>NA|NA|TRBJ1-2|15|TRBV6-6
CASSYSRGTNYGYTF
TGTGCCAGCAGTTACTCCAGGGGAACGAACTATGGCTACACCTTC
>NA|NA|TRBJ1-1|13|TRBV10-3
CAITEQGNTEAFF
TGTGCCATCACCGAACAGGGGAACACTGAAGCTTTCTTT
>NA|NA|TRBJ1-2|14|TRBV6-2/TRBV6-3
CASSYSGGRYGYTF
TGTGCCAGCAGTTACTCTGGAGGCCGATATGGCTACACCTTC
>NA|many|TRBJ1-6|18|TRBV21-1
CASSKVRDTATDNSPLHF
TGTGCCAGCAGCAAAGTACGAGACACCGCAACTGATAATTCACCCCTCCACTTT
>NA|NA|TRBJ2-5|14|TRBV7-8
CASSLAGRGETQYF
TGTGCCAGCAGCTTGGCGGGGCGAGGGGAGACCCAGTACTTC
>NA|once|TRBJ2-7|14|TRBV7-6
CASSQTDGGYEQYF
TGTGCCAGCAGCCAGACGGACGGGGGCTACGAGCAGTACTTC
>NA|NA|TRBJ1-1|18|TRBV12-1
CASSFFPGSGVENTEAFF
TGTGCCAGCAGCTTTTTTCCGGGATCGGGTGTGGAGAACACTGAAGCTTTCTTT
>TRBD2|NA|TRBJ2-3|17|TRBV27
CASSPGRAFTSTDTQYF
TGTGCCAGCAGTCCCGGGAGGGCCTTCACGAGCACAGATACGCAGTATTTT
>NA|NA|TRBJ2-7|13|TRBV5-1
CASSLSLSYEQYF
TGCGCCAGCAGCTTGTCCCTCTCCTACGAGCAGTACTTC
>TRBD2|NA|TRBJ2-6|18|TRBV4-1
CASSQVVGGPTGANVLTF
TGCGCCAGCAGCCAAGTTGTGGGAGGGCCTACTGGGGCCAACGTCCTGACTTTC
>TRBD2|NA|TRBJ2-1|15|TRBV7-2
CASSPTSGRTNEQFF
TGTGCCAGCAGCCCGACTAGCGGGAGGACCAATGAGCAGTTCTTC
>NA|NA|TRBJ1-5|12|TRBV19
CASSPELGPQHF
TGTGCCAGTTCCCCTGAACTTGGGCCCCAGCATTTT
>NA|NA|TRBJ1-1|16|TRBV6-5
CASSYSWGRGGHEAFF
TGTGCCAGCAGTTACTCCTGGGGGAGGGGAGGCCATGAAGCTTTCTTT
>NA|NA|TRBJ2-4|14|TRBV20-1
CSASRGRAKNIQYF
TGCAGTGCTAGTCGAGGCCGAGCCAAAAACATTCAGTACTTC
>NA|NA|TRBJ1-2|14|TRBV5-1
CASSLAQGDYGYTF
TGCGCCAGCAGCTTGGCCCAGGGTGACTATGGCTACACCTTC
>TRBD1|once|TRBJ1-2|13|TRBV19
CASSIWDSGGYTF
TGTGCCAGTAGTATTTGGGACAGCGGCGGCTACACCTTC
>NA|NA|TRBJ1-2|12|TRBV11-2
CASSLSGDGYTF
TGTGCCAGCAGCTTATCAGGGGATGGCTACACCTTC
>NA|NA|TRBJ1-6|14|TRBV7-3
CASSLGGNNSPLHF
TGTGCCAGCAGCTTAGGCGGGAATAATTCACCCCTCCACTTT
>NA|NA|TRBJ2-1|13|TRBV9
CASSVTGNNEQFF
TGTGCCAGCAGCGTAACGGGGAACAATGAGCAGTTCTTC
>NA|NA|TRBJ2-2|14|TRBV28
CASRLPLVTGELFF
TGTGCCAGCAGACTTCCACTGGTAACCGGGGAGCTGTTTTTT
>TRBD2|NA|TRBJ2-1|18|TRBV11-2
CASSTGTSGLTLGGEQFF
TGTGCCAGCAGCACCGGGACTAGCGGGCTTACTCTCGGGGGTGAGCAGTTCTTC
>NA|NA|TRBJ2-7|14|TRBV12-5
CASGLGSGLREQYF
TGTGCTAGTGGCCTGGGAAGCGGATTAAGGGAGCAGTACTTC
>NA|NA|TRBJ2-7|10|TRBV20-1
CSARSGEQYF
TGCAGTGCTAGATCGGGGGAGCAGTACTTC
>NA|NA|TRBJ1-5|13|TRBV30
CAWSRSPGQPQHF
TGTGCCTGGAGTCGGTCCCCCGGGCAGCCCCAGCATTTT
>NA|NA|TRBJ2-1|14|TRBV6-5
CASRPGGVRGEQFF
TGTGCCAGCAGACCGGGAGGGGTCAGGGGGGAGCAGTTCTTC
>NA|NA|TRBJ1-5|14|TRBV27
CASTTGLGIQPQHF
TGTGCCAGCACTACAGGCCTTGGTATACAGCCCCAGCATTTT
>NA|NA|TRBJ1-3|16|TRBV5-1
CASSLEVRGIGNTIYF
TGCGCCAGCAGCTTGGAAGTCAGGGGTATTGGAAACACCATATATTTT
>TRBD2|NA|TRBJ2-5|16|TRBV4-2
CASSQEGSGSQETQYF
TGTGCCAGCAGCCAAGAGGGTAGCGGGAGCCAAGAGACCCAGTACTTC
>TRBD1|NA|TRBJ1-5|13|TRBV5-6
CASRLSPGQSLDF
TGTGCCAGCAGGTTAAGTCCGGGACAGTCCTTGGATTTT
>NA|few|TRBJ1-4|16|TRBV7-6
CASTLGGDEQEGKLFF
TGTGCCAGCACCCTAGGAGGGGATGAACAGGAGGGAAAACTGTTTTTT
>TRBD2|many|TRBJ2-7|15|TRBV5-4
CASRSELAGPYEQYF
TGTGCCAGCAGATCTGAACTAGCGGGTCCCTACGAGCAGTACTTC
>TRBD1|NA|TRBJ2-7|19|TRBV3-1/TRBV3-2
CASSQDRTGGASATYEQYF
TGTGCCAGCAGCCAAGACCGGACAGGGGGCGCGTCGGCCACCTACGAGCAGTACTTC
>NA|NA|TRBJ1-1|14|TRBV28
CASSPTTENTEAFF
TGTGCCAGCAGCCCCACGACAGAGAACACTGAAGCTTTCTTT
>NA|NA|TRBJ1-6|14|TRBV27
CASSLVSDNSPLHF
TGTGCCAGCAGTTTGGTCAGTGATAATTCACCCCTCCACTTT
>TRBD2|once|TRBJ2-3|20|TRBV4-1
CASSQKGDAIAGVGADTQYF
TGCGCCAGCAGCCAGAAAGGGGATGCTATAGCGGGAGTTGGCGCAGATACGCAGTATTTT
>TRBD1|NA|TRBJ1-1|15|TRBV5-1
CASRPFGQGAVRAFF
TGCGCCAGCAGGCCCTTTGGGCAGGGGGCAGTTCGGGCTTTCTTT
>TRBD1|NA|TRBJ1-2|16|TRBV5-1
CASSLGGQGRSYGYTF
TGCGCCAGCAGCTTGGGGGGACAGGGAAGGAGCTATGGCTACACCTTC
>NA|NA|TRBJ2-2|15|TRBV28
CASSFRTGRTGELFF
TGTGCCAGCAGCTTCCGAACAGGGCGAACCGGGGAGCTGTTTTTT
>NA|NA|TRBJ1-1|13|TRBV3-1/TRBV3-2
CASSRYMNTEAFF
TGTGCCAGCAGCCGATACATGAACACTGAAGCTTTCTTT
>NA|NA|TRBJ1-2|12|TRBV6-5
CASSPGDYGYTF
TGTGCCAGCAGTCCGGGGGACTATGGCTACACCTTC
>TRBD1|NA|TRBJ1-2|13|TRBV6-6
CASSQTGFYGYTF
TGTGCCAGCAGTCAGACAGGGTTCTATGGCTACACCTTC
>TRBD1|NA|TRBJ1-1|13|TRBV6-5
CASSPRQGGEAFF
TGTGCCAGCAGCCCCCGACAGGGTGGTGAAGCTTTCTTT
>NA|NA|TRBJ2-3|13|TRBV2
CASNPPFTDTQYF
TGTGCCAGCAATCCCCCATTCACAGATACGCAGTATTTT
>NA|NA|TRBJ1-4|13|TRBV28
CASSTRPGEKLFF
TGTGCCAGCAGTACCCGTCCGGGGGAAAAACTGTTTTTT
>NA|NA|TRBJ1-3|14|TRBV6-5
CASSYSGVRGTIYF
TGTGCCAGCAGTTACTCAGGGGTGCGGGGCACCATATATTTT
>TRBD2|NA|TRBJ2-3|15|TRBV9
CASSLAGGSTDTQYF
TGTGCCAGCAGCCTAGCGGGAGGGAGCACAGATACGCAGTATTTT
>NA|NA|TRBJ1-1|17|TRBV21-1
CASSSAGGKVLGTEAFF
TGTGCCAGCAGCTCAGCGGGAGGGAAAGTGCTGGGCACTGAAGCTTTCTTT
>TRBD1|NA|TRBJ1-2|16|TRBV3-1/TRBV3-2
CASSQGTGNLNYGYTF
TGTGCCAGCAGTCAAGGGACAGGGAATCTTAACTATGGCTACACCTTC
>NA|few|TRBJ1-1|14|TRBV6-5
CASTRRIGDTEAFF
TGTGCCAGCACCCGTAGGATAGGAGACACTGAAGCTTTCTTT
>TRBD2|few|TRBJ2-7|11|TRBV6-5
CASGLVGKQYF
TGTGCCAGCGGACTAGTAGGAAAGCAGTACTTC
>TRBD1|NA|TRBJ1-5|15|TRBV10-2
CASSHGQGGNQPQHF
TGCGCCAGCAGCCACGGACAGGGCGGCAATCAGCCCCAGCATTTT
>TRBD2|NA|TRBJ2-2|15|TRBV20-1
CSASLSAGGTGELFF
TGCAGTGCTAGTCTCTCTGCGGGAGGTACCGGGGAGCTGTTTTTT